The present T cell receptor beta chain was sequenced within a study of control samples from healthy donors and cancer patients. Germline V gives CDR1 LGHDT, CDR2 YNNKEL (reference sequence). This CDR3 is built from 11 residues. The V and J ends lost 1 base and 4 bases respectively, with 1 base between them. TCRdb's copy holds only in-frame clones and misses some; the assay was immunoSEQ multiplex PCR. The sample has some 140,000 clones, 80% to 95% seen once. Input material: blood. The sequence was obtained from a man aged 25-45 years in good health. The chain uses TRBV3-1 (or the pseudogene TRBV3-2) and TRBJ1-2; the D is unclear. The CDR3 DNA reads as TGTGCCAGCAGCCAAGGCTATGGCTACACCTTC. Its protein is CASSQGYGYTF.